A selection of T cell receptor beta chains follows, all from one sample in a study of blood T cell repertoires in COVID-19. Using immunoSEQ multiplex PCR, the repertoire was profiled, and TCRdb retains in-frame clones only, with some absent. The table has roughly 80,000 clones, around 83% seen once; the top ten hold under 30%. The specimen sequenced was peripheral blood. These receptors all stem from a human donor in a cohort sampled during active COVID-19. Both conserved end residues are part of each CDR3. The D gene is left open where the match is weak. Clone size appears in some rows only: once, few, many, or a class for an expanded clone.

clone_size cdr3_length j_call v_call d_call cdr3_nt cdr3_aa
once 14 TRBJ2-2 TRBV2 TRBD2 TGTGCCAGCACTCAACTAGCGTCGGGCGGGGAGCTGTTTTTT CASTQLASGGELFF
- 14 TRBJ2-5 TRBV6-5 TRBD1 TGTGCCAGCATGGACAGGGGGCTTCGGGAGACCCAGTACTTC CASMDRGLRETQYF
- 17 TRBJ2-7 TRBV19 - TGTGCCAGTAGCCCTGCTATTTGGGCTAGCGCTTCCTACGAGCAGTACTTC CASSPAIWASASYEQYF
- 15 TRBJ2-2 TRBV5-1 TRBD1 TGCGCCAGCAGCTTACAGGGGGCGAGTACCGGGGAGCTGTTTTTT CASSLQGASTGELFF
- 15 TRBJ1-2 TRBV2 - TGTGCCAGCAGTGTGGGACGGGGAGGCAACTATGGCTACACCTTC CASSVGRGGNYGYTF
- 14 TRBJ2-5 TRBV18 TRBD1 TGTGCCAGCTCCCTTAGACAGGGCTATGAGACCCAGTACTTC CASSLRQGYETQYF
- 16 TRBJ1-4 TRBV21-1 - TGTGCCAGCAGCACCACCGACAGGGGGGATAATGAAAAACTGTTTTTT CASSTTDRGDNEKLFF
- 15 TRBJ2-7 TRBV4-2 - TGTGCCAGCAGCCAAGATTGGCAGGCGTCCTCCCCCCAGTACTTC CASSQDWQASSPQYF
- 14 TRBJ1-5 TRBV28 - TGTGCCAGCAGTTTAGGGCAGGGTGATCAGCCCCAGCATTTT CASSLGQGDQPQHF
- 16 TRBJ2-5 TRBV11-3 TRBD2 TGTGCCAGCAGCCGGGGACTAGCGGAGTACCAAGAGACCCAGTACTTC CASSRGLAEYQETQYF
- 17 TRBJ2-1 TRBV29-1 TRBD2 TGCAGCGTGCCCGATCCTAGTAGTGGGGGGGTTTACAATGAGCAGTTCTTC CSVPDPSSGGVYNEQFF
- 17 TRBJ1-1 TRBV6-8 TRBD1 TGTGCCGTCTATTCAGGGACAGGTTTTTCGGGGAACACTGAAGCTTTCTTT CAVYSGTGFSGNTEAFF
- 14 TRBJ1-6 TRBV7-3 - TGTGCCAGCAGCTTCGGACAGCCTAATTCACCCCTCCACTTT CASSFGQPNSPLHF
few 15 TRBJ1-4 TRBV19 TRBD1 TGTGCCAGTACCACGACAGGGCCAACTAATGAAAAACTGTTTTTT CASTTTGPTNEKLFF
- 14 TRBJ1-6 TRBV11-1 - TGTGCCAGCAGCTTAGCGCAGGATAATTCACCCCTCCACTTT CASSLAQDNSPLHF
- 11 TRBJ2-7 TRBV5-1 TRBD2 TGCGCCAGCAGCACGGGACTAGCACAGTCCTTC CASSTGLAQSF
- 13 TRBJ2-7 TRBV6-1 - TGTGCCAGCAGTGAGGGCAGAATCTACGAGCAGTACTTC CASSEGRIYEQYF
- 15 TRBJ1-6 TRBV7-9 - TGTGCCAGCACCAACAGCGGGGAGGGGGATTCACCCCTCCACTTT CASTNSGEGDSPLHF
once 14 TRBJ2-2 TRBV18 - TGTGCCAGCCGCAAGAGGGCGAACACCGGGGAGCTGTTTTTT CASRKRANTGELFF
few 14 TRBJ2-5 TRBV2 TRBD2 TGTGCCAGCGGAGCGGGGGGGCGGCTAGAGACCCAGTACTTC CASGAGGRLETQYF
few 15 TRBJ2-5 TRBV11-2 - TGTGCCAGCAGCTCGACAGCCACCCCTTCAGAGACCCAGTACTTC CASSSTATPSETQYF
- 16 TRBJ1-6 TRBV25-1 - TGTGCCAGCAGTGAATATAAGCAGGGAAGTGGATCACCCCTCCACTTT CASSEYKQGSGSPLHF
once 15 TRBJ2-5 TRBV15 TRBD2 TGTGCCACCAGCAGAGTGATGGCGGGGGTGCAGACCCAGTACTTC CATSRVMAGVQTQYF
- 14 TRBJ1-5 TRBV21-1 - TGTGCCAGCAGCCAAAACTGGTCCCATCAGCCCCAGCATTTT CASSQNWSHQPQHF
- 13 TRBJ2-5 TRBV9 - TGTGCCAGCAGTGAGGCCCCCCAAGAGACCCAGTACTTC CASSEAPQETQYF
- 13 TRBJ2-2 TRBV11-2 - TGTGCCAGCAGCTTTACAGGCACCGGGGAGCTGTTTTTT CASSFTGTGELFF
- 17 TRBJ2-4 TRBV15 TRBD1 TGTGCCACCAGCAGCTTCAGACAGGGGTTAGCCAAAAACATTCAGTACTTC CATSSFRQGLAKNIQYF
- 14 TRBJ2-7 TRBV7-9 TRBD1 TGTGCCAGCAGCGCCGTACAGGGGGCCCACGAGCAGTACTTC CASSAVQGAHEQYF
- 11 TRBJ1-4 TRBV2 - TGTGCCAGCGTTAGGACTGGAAAACTGTTTTTT CASVRTGKLFF